What follows are 10 T cell receptor beta chains derived from one specimen sequenced in a study of molecular identifiers for immune sequencing clone quantification. TCRdb re-called the PCR reads through MiXCR, storing one row per CDR3 protein. The sample contains some 91,000 distinct CDR3 sequences, 20% to 25% of which appear only once. Sequenced sample: naive CD8+ T cells from blood, with Jurkat cell RNA spiked in. Subset denoted: FACS-sorted CD8+CD4-CCR7+CD45RA+ naive T cells. The source of these receptors is a human donor in good health. Some libraries in this study had Jurkat cell RNA spiked in.

The J gene is TRBJ2-7, the V gene TRBV27, with unresolved D. V was clipped by 5 bases and J by 0 bases, with 5 bases between them. The CDR3 sequence is 12 residues long. The germline CDR1 and CDR2 sequences are MNHEY and SMNVEV (reference sequence). The CDR3 here is CASSGSSYEQYF. The CDR3 nucleotides are TGTGCCAGCAGTGGCAGCTCCTACGAGCAGTACTTC.

This clonotype was seen a few times. J is TRBJ1-1 and V is TRBV5-1; 8 nucleotides agree with TRBD1. The CDR3 sequence is 14 residues long. V lost 4 bases, J lost 1 base, and 3 bases stayed unmatched. Germline lookup yields CDR1 SGHRS and CDR2 YFSETQ. The CDR3 loop is CASSPRGQNTEAFF. The CDR3 DNA reads TGCGCCAGCAGCCCCAGGGGGCAGAACACTGAAGCTTTCTTT.

This clonotype was counted ten times or more. The chain is built from TRBV6-5 and TRBJ2-5; possible D gene TRBD2, 6 bases. The CDR3 contains 14 residues. V was cut by 2 bases and J by 4 bases, with 11 bases left in between. Germline lookup yields CDR1 MNHEY and CDR2 SVGAGI. CDR3: CASSYGFGGETQYF. CDR3 coding DNA: TGTGCCAGCAGTTACGGTTTCGGGGGAGAGACCCAGTACTTC.

Worth noting for this clonotype: A much larger clone differs from this one at a single base, so this may be a read error. This sequence joins TRBV6-4 and TRBJ1-1; possible D gene TRBD1, 6 bases. Trimming cost V 6 bases and J 8 bases, with 16 bases left between them. In germline, CDR1 is MRHNA, CDR2 SNTAGT. This CDR3 comprises 13 residues. This chain's CDR3 is CASRDNRAQEAFF. The CDR3 coding sequence is TGTGCCAGCAGAGACAACAGGGCCCAGGAAGCTTTCTTT.

The table lists this clonotype with many counts. This chain links TRBV5-4 with TRBJ2-6; D unclear. CDR1 is SGHNT, CDR2 YYREEE, per germline (reference sequence). This CDR3 spans 20 amino acids. The V end lost 0 bases, the J end lost 0 bases, and 19 bases lay between the germline ends. The CDR3 loop reads CASSLEVIGAALSGANVLTF. The CDR3, as DNA: TGTGCCAGCAGCTTGGAGGTTATAGGTGCGGCCCTCTCTGGGGCCAACGTCCTGACTTTC.

As concerns this clonotype: A much larger clone differs from this one at a single base, so this may be a read error. The V and J genes are TRBV5-5 and TRBJ1-1, with D possibly being TRBD1 (5 bases). This CDR3 region has 16 residues. Trimming pared 2 bases from V and 4 bases from J, leaving 18 bases between. CDR1 is SGHKS and CDR2 is YYEKEE in the germline V gene (reference sequence). As DNA, the CDR3 is TGTGCCAGCAGCTTTGGTCCACCGACAGAGAGCACTGAAGCTTTCTTT. It codes for CASSFGPPTESTEAFF.

The chain couples TRBV12-3 or TRBV12-4 to TRBJ2-1; 8 nucleotides align to TRBD2. V trimming: 7 bases; J trimming: 2 bases; junction bases outside the gene matches: 7. The CDR3 is 15 residues long. The CDR3 DNA sequence: TGTGCCAGCAAAAAACCGGGACTAGCCTACAATGAGCAGTTCTTC. This gives the protein CASKKPGLAYNEQFF.

This clonotype was recorded at least ten times. V usage is TRBV7-9 and J usage is TRBJ2-3, with TRBD2 matching 8 bases. V lost 8 bases to trimming and J lost 4 bases; unmatched junction nucleotides: 14. Germline values: CDR1 SEHNR, CDR2 FQNEAQ (reference sequence). The CDR3 totals 16 residues. The CDR3 nucleotides are TGTGCCAGCGGCAAAAACGGGGGGGGCGCCCCAGATACGCAGTATTTT. Residues: CASGKNGGGAPDTQYF. The whole variable domain, filled in from reference TRBV7-9 and TRBJ2-3, reads DTGVSQNPRHKITKRGQNVTFRCDPISEHNRLYWYRQTLGQGPEFLTYFQNEAQLEKSRLLSDRFSAERPKGSFSTLEIQRTEQGDSAMYLCASGKNGGGAPDTQYFGPGTRLTVL.

The sample holds many counts of this clonotype. The V and J genes are TRBV12-3 or TRBV12-4 and TRBJ2-3; D ambiguous. This CDR3 has 15 residues. V was pared by 5 bases and J by 1 base, with 13 bases between. The CDR3 coding sequence is TGTGCCAGCAGTATTCGTGTGTCCCGCACAGATACGCAGTATTTT. This encodes CASSIRVSRTDTQYF.

This clonotype was detected ten times or more. This chain connects TRBV5-1 to TRBJ2-3; 9 positions agree with TRBD2. CDR1 is SGHRS and CDR2 is YFSETQ in the germline V gene. The CDR3 spans 19 residues. J was trimmed by 3 bases and V by 0 bases; bases with no gene match: 14. CDR3 residues: CASSLEVAGGPVFTDTQYF. The CDR3, as DNA: TGCGCCAGCAGCTTGGAAGTCGCGGGAGGGCCAGTCTTTACAGATACGCAGTATTTT.